This T cell receptor (beta chain) was retrieved from a study of blood T cell repertoires in COVID-19. About the study: Sources were T cells, B-cell-depleted T cells, or PBMCs; the material itself was cDNA or gDNA.

This CDR3 has 14 amino acids. The V gene's germline CDR1 is MNHEY and CDR2 SVGAGI. Deletions cut 4 bases from V and 1 base from J, with 8 bases between. The data were produced by immunoSEQ multiplex PCR, yet TCRdb's version contains in-frame clones alone and is incomplete. Of under 300,000 clones in the sample, 85% to 90% are singletons; the top ten hold about 7.6%. This clone was recorded only once. The TCR originated in a woman in her seventies with active or convalescent COVID-19. Sequenced: peripheral blood. This chain joins TRBV6-5 and TRBJ1-5, with D uncertain. For the CDR3, the DNA is TGTGCCAGCAGTTCCAGGAAAAGCAATCAGCCCCAGCATTTT. This translates into CASSSRKSNQPQHF.